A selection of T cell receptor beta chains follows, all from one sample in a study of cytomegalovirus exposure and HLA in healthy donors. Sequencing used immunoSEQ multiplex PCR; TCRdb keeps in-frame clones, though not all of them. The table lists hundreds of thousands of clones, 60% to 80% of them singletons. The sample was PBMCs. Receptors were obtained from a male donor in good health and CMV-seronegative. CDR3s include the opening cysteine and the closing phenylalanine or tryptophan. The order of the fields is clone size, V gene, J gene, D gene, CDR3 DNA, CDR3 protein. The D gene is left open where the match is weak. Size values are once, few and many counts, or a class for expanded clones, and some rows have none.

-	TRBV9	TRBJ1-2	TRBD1	TGTGCCAGCAGCGCCCTGACAGGGGGAGACTATGGCTACACCTTC	CASSALTGGDYGYTF
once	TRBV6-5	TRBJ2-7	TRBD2	TGTGCCAGCAGGGGACTAGAGAACCGTAACGAGCAGTACTTC	CASRGLENRNEQYF
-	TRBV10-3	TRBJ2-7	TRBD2	TGTGCCACCTACGAGACTAGCGCCTACTCCTACGAGCAGTACTTC	CATYETSAYSYEQYF
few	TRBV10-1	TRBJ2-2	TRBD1	TGCGCCAGCAGTCCAACAGGGGGCGCGAACACCGGGGAGCTGTTTTTT	CASSPTGGANTGELFF
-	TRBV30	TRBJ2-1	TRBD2	TGTGCCTGGAGGGGCGGGAGGGCCACTGAGCAGTTCTTC	CAWRGGRATEQFF
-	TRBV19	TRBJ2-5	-	TGTGCCAGTAGGTCTACGGGGTTCCAAGAGACCCAGTACTTC	CASRSTGFQETQYF
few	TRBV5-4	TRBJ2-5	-	TGTGCCAGCAGCTTCGGGGAAGAGACCCAGTACTTC	CASSFGEETQYF
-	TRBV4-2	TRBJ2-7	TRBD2	TGTGCCAGCAGCCAAGATGGGACTAGCGGGAGTTACGAGCAGTACTTC	CASSQDGTSGSYEQYF
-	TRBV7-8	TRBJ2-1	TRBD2	TGTGCCAGCAGCCCTCGACTAGCGGAGGCCTCCTACAATGAGCAGTTCTTC	CASSPRLAEASYNEQFF
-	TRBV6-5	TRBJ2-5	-	TGTGCCAGCAGTTACTCGAGAGGTCGCCAAGAGACCCAGTACTTC	CASSYSRGRQETQYF
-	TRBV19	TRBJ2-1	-	TGTGCCAGTAGTACCACTTACAATGAGCAGTTCTTC	CASSTTYNEQFF
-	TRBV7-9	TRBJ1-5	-	TGTGCCAGCAGCCCCTCAGGGGTTAGCAATCAGCCCCAGCATTTT	CASSPSGVSNQPQHF
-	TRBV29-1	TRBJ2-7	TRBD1	TGCAGCGTTTCGGGACAGGGGACGGACTACGAGCAGTACTTC	CSVSGQGTDYEQYF
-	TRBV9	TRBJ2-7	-	TGTGCCAGCAGCCCTGGGGGACTCAGCTCCTACGAGCAGTACTTC	CASSPGGLSSYEQYF
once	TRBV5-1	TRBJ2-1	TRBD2	TGCGCCAGCAGCTTGCAAATGACTAGCGGGCCCGACAATGAGCAGTTCTTC	CASSLQMTSGPDNEQFF
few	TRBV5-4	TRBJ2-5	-	TGTGCCAGCAGCTCCGCCGGGTTTCGGGGAGAGACCCAGTACTTC	CASSSAGFRGETQYF
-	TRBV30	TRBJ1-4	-	TGTGCCTCCGGCTTAGACAGAGCAACTAATGAAAAACTGTTTTTT	CASGLDRATNEKLFF
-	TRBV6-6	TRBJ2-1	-	TGTGCCAGCAGGTTGGACTCAACCTACAATGAGCAGTTCTTC	CASRLDSTYNEQFF
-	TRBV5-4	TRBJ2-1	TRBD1	TGTGCCAGCAGCTTCCCCGGGACAGGGCAGGATGAGCAGTTCTTC	CASSFPGTGQDEQFF
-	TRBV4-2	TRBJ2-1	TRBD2	TGTGCCAGCAGCCAACCTGGGGTAGCGGGAGGGAAATACAATGAGCAGTTCTTC	CASSQPGVAGGKYNEQFF
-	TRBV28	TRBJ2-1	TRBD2	TGTGCCAGCCGAATTTTGGTGGCTAGCGGGAGCAATGAGCAGTTCTTC	CASRILVASGSNEQFF
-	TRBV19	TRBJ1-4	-	TGTGCCAGTAGTATTTTCCCTCTACAGGGATGGGAACTGTTTTTT	CASSIFPLQGWELFF
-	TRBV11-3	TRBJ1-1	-	TGTGCCAGCAGCTCAGAGAGTCGGACTGAAGCTTTCTTT	CASSSESRTEAFF
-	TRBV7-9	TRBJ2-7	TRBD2	TGTGCCAGCAGCCCGACTAGCGGGGGGGCCTACGAGCAGTACTTC	CASSPTSGGAYEQYF
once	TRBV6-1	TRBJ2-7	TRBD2	TGTGCCAGCAGTTTCCGACGGGGGGGTGTTGACGAGCAGTACTTC	CASSFRRGGVDEQYF
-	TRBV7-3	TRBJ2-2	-	TGTGCCAGCAGCTTATGGGGAACGGGAAGGAACACCGGGGAGCTGTTTTTT	CASSLWGTGRNTGELFF
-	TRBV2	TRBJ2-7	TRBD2	TGTGCCAGCAGTGATCCGGGACTAGCGGACTTAGAGCAGTACTTC	CASSDPGLADLEQYF
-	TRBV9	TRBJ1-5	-	TGTGCCAGCAGCGTAGACAGCCGTAGCAATCAGCCCCAGCATTTT	CASSVDSRSNQPQHF
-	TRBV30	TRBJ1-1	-	TGTGCCTGGAGTGTAAATGCCCCCAGGGAGAACACTGAAGCTTTCTTT	CAWSVNAPRENTEAFF
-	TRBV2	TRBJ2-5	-	TGTGCCAGCAGTGAAGGACTCGGGGAGACCCAGTACTTC	CASSEGLGETQYF
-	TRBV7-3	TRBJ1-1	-	TGTGCCAGCAGCTTCAGGGTCGACACTGAAGCTTTCTTT	CASSFRVDTEAFF
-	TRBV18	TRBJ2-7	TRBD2	TGTGCCAGCTCACTGACGGGAGGGAACGAGCAGTACTTC	CASSLTGGNEQYF
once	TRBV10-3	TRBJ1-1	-	TGTGCCATCAGCGAATTCGGGGGTAACCTTGAAGCTTTCTTT	CAISEFGGNLEAFF
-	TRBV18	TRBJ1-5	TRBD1	TGTGCCAGCTCAGGTTCCGGGACAGGGGTAAATCAGCCCCAGCATTTT	CASSGSGTGVNQPQHF
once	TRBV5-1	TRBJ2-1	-	TGCGCCAGCACCCGGGACTTTCATAATGAGCAGTTCTTC	CASTRDFHNEQFF
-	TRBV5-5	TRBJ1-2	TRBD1	TGTGCCAGCAGCGCTCAACAGGGGTTTCAGGATGGCTACACCTTC	CASSAQQGFQDGYTF
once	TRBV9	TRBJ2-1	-	TGTGCCAGCAGCGTAGACCCCGTGGGGGGCAATGAGCAGTTCTTC	CASSVDPVGGNEQFF
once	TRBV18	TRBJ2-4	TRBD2	TGTGCCAGCTCAAAGACTAGCGGGACGGGGGAGGAAAACATTCAGTACTTC	CASSKTSGTGEENIQYF
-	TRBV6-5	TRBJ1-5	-	TGTGCCAGCAGTTACTCCGGTGGCAATCAGCCCCAGCATTTT	CASSYSGGNQPQHF
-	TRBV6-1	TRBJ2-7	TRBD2	TGTGCCAGCCCTAGCGGGGGTGGGTACGAGCAGTACTTC	CASPSGGGYEQYF
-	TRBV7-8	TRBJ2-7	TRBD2	TGTGCCAGCGGGACTAGCGGGCCGGTCTCCTACGAGCAGTACTTC	CASGTSGPVSYEQYF